These 3 T cell receptor beta chains share one sample of origin, sequenced in a study of T cells after yellow fever vaccination. TCRdb re-derived calls from the 5' RACE reads in MiXCR, one entry per CDR3 protein. The table lists approximately 300,000 distinct CDR3 sequences, 8.7% of them singletons, with about 20% in the top ten. The specimen was PBMCs, collected on the day of the first yellow fever vaccination. The receptors stem from a young man who received the YFV17D yellow fever vaccine.

There are a few counts of this clonotype. The chain carries TRBV5-1 and TRBJ1-4; 7 nucleotides align to TRBD1. This CDR3 has 15 residues. V lost 3 bases, J lost 12 bases, and 14 bases stayed unmatched. The V gene's germline CDR1 is SGHRS and CDR2 YFSETQ. CDR3 coding DNA: TGCGCCAGCAGCTCGGGACAGCTATACTCGGTTGAACTGTTTTTT. It codes for CASSSGQLYSVELFF.

This clonotype was recorded at least ten times. The DNA of the CDR3 is TGTGCCAGCAGCTTAGGGGTTTTTGAGCAGTTCTTC. Amino acids: CASSLGVFEQFF. The J gene is TRBJ2-1, the V gene TRBV7-9; D is ambiguous. The germline gives CDR1 SEHNR, CDR2 FQNEAQ (reference sequence). V was shortened by 1 base and J by 9 bases, with 7 bases between the two germline ends. CDR3 size: 12 residues.

The table lists this clonotype with a few counts. V is TRBV14 and J is TRBJ2-7; either TRBD1 or TRBD2 may supply D (5 bases each). Germline assignment: CDR1 SGHDN and CDR2 FVKESK. This CDR3 is 14 amino acids long. CDR3 DNA: TGTCCTATTTCGTCGGGGCGGCAGACCTACGAGCAGTACGTC. Residues: CPISSGRQTYEQYV.